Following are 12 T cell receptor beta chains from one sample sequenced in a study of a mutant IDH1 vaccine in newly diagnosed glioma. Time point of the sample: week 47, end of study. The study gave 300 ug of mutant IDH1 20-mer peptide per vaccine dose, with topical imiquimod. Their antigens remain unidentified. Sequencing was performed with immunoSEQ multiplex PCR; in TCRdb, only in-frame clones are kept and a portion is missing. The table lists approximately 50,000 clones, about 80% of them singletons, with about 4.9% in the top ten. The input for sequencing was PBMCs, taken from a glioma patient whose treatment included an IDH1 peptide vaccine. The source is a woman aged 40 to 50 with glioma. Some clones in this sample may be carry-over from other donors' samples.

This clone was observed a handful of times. DNA for the CDR3: TGCGCCAGCAATGTAGCGGGGGGCTCCTACGAGCAGTACTTC. Protein product: CASNVAGGSYEQYF. This rearrangement joins TRBV10-2 to TRBJ2-7; TRBD2 agrees at 10 bases. J gave up 0 bases and V 7 bases, and 3 bases lay outside the gene matches. The CDR3 loop spans 14 amino acids. Germline V lookup: CDR1 WSHSY, CDR2 SAAADI.

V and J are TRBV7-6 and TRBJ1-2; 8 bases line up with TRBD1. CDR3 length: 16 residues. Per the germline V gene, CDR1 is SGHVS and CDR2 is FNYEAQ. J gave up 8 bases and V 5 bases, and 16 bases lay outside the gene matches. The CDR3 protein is CASSPGTGQPSQGYTF. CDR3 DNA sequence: TGTGCCAGCAGCCCTGGGACAGGACAACCCTCCCAGGGCTACACCTTC. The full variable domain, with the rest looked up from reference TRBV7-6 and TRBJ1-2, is GAGVSQSPRYKVTKRGQDVALRCDPISGHVSLYWYRQALGQGPEFLTYFNYEAQQDKSGLPNDRFSAERPEGSISTLTIQRTEQRDSAMYRCASSPGTGQPSQGYTFGSGTRLTVV.

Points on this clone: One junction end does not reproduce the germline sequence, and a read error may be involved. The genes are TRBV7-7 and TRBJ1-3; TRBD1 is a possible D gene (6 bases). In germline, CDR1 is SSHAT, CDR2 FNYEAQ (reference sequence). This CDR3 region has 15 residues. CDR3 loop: CASSAGRTAGNTIYF. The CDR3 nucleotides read TGTGCTAGCAGCGCCGGCCGGACAGCAGGAAACACCATATATTTT.

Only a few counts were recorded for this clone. The CDR3 nucleotides are TGTGCCAGTAGTATAAAGGGGGAGCAGTTCTTC. Protein: CASSIKGEQFF. The chain couples TRBV19 to TRBJ2-1; the D gene is possibly TRBD1 (5 bases). Germline assignment: CDR1 LNHDA and CDR2 SQIVND (reference sequence). Trimming removed 2 bases at V and 10 bases at J, with 6 bases between. The CDR3 loop spans 11 amino acids. The full variable domain, with the rest looked up from reference TRBV19 and TRBJ2-1, is DGGITQSPKYLFRKEGQNVTLSCEQNLNHDAMYWYRQDPGQGLRLIYYSQIVNDFQKGDIAEGYSVSREKKESFPLTVTSAQKNPTAFYLCASSIKGEQFFGPGTRLTVL.

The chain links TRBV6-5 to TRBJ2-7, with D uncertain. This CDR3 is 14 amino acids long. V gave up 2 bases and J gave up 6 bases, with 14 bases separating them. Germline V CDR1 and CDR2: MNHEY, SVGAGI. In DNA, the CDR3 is TGTGCCAGCAGTTACGTCCAGAACCGTCTCGAGCAGTACTTC. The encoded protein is CASSYVQNRLEQYF.

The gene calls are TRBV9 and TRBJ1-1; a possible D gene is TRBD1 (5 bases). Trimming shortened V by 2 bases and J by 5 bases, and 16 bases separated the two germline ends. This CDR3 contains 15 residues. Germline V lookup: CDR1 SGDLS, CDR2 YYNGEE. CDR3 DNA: TGTGCCAGCAGCGTGGAAGGGCCGGGGGGTACTGAAGCTTTCTTT. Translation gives CASSVEGPGGTEAFF.

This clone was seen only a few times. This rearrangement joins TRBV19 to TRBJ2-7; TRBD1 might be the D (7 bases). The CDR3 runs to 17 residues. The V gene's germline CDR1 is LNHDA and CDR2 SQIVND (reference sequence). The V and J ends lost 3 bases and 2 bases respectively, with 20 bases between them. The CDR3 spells CASSIAEGGQLPYEQYF. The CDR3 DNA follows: TGTGCCAGTAGTATCGCCGAGGGGGGACAGCTGCCCTACGAGCAGTACTTC.

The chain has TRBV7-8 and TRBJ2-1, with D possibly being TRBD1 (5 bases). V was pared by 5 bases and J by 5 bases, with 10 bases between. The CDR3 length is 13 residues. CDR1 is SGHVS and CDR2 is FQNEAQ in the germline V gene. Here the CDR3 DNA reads TGTGCCAGCAGCCACGACAGAAACAATGAGCAGTTCTTC. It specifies CASSHDRNNEQFF.

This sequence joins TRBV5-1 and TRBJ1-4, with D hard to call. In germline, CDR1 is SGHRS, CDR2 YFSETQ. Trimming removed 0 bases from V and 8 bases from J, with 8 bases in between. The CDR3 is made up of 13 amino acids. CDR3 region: CASSLAPEEKLFF. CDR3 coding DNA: TGCGCCAGCAGCTTGGCGCCAGAGGAAAAACTGTTTTTT.

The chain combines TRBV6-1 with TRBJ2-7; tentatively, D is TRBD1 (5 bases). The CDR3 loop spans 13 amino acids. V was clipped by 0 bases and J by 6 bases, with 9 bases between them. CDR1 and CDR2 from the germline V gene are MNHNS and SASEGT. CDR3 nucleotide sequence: TGTGCCAGCAGTGAAGCTTTGGGGCTCGAGCAGTACTTC. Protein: CASSEALGLEQYF.

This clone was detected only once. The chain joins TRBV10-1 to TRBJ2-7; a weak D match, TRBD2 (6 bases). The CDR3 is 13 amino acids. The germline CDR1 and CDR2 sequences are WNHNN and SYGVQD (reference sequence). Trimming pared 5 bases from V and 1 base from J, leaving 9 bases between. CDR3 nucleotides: TGCGCCAGCAGTTCTGCGGGATCCTACGAGCAGTACTTC. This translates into CASSSAGSYEQYF.

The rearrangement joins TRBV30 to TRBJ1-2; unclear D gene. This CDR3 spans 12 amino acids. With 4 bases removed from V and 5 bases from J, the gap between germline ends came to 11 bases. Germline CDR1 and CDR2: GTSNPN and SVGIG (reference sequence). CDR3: CAWTPSLYGYTF. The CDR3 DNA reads TGTGCCTGGACTCCCTCGCTATATGGCTACACCTTC.